The entry that follows covers one TCR beta chain sequence. Its antigen remains unknown. The protocol was immunoSEQ multiplex PCR, while the TCRdb copy is restricted to in-frame clones and leaves out a portion. The repertoire holds roughly 90,000 clones, with roughly 88% as singletons. This record comes from a study of T cells in localized non-small cell lung cancer. The study's findings and limits: Uninvolved adjacent lung, not tumor, had the highest T cell clonality.

Germline CDR1 and CDR2: MNHNS and SASEGT. This CDR3 is 15 amino acids long. The V gene lost 1 base and the J gene lost 0 bases, with 10 bases spanning the gap. This clonotype was sampled from a woman aged 40-69 years with stage II squamous cell lung carcinoma. Sequences were derived from PBMCs, sampled before any cancer treatment. The chain is built from TRBV6-1 and TRBJ2-7; no reliable D call. The CDR3 DNA sequence: TGTGCCAGCAGTGAAGGAGGCTCCAGCTCCTACGAGCAGTACTTC. Amino acid sequence: CASSEGGSSSYEQYF.